This TCR beta chain appears in the sequencing data of a study of blood T cell repertoires in COVID-19. Study as a whole: In each case, the material was cDNA or gDNA derived from T cells, B-cell-depleted T cells, or PBMCs.

In the original processing: Cell counts per sample came from amplifying reference gene primers. Sequenced by immunoSEQ multiplex PCR; TCRdb stores in-frame clones only, minus some. D and trimming were read from the DNA, whereas the V and J calls and clone size are those reported in that table. The table lists under 300,000 clones, roughly 85% of them singletons. From germline, CDR1 is SGHAT and CDR2 FQNNGV. V dropped 4 bases and J dropped 6; count of bases not matched to a gene: 9. CDR3 length: 15 amino acids. Sequences were obtained from peripheral blood. This sequence was found in a man aged 55 to 70 who had recovered from COVID-19. The chain has TRBV11-2 and TRBJ2-7; 10 bases fit TRBD1. The CDR3, as DNA: TGTGCCAGCAGCTCGTCGGGACAGGGGCTCTCCGAGCAGTACTTC. Amino acids: CASSSSGQGLSEQYF.